The entry that follows covers one T cell receptor (beta chain) sequence. The antigen remains unidentified. The sample originates from a study of brain T cells in children with intractable seizures. Findings and caveats of the study: HCMV serostatus was not known, and viral specificity came from CDR3 similarity only.

The time point was: blood from clinic visit 5 months post-surgery; TSC patient then seizure free. Sequencing was limited to surgery cases with top T cell transcript signatures in brain tissue. Patients received at least one anti-epileptic drug before surgery. CDR3 length equals 17 residues. Germline V gene lookup returns CDR1 LGHNA and CDR2 YNFKEQ. V shed 4 bases and J shed 3 bases, with 19 bases lying between them. TCRdb's table, derived via immunoSEQ multiplex PCR, lists solely in-frame clones and lacks some. The sample includes 300,000 to 400,000 clones, 85% to 95% of them seen just once. The J gene is TRBJ2-1, the V gene TRBV4-2; D may be TRBD1 or TRBD2 (6 bases each). The sequencing here drew on peripheral blood, taken less than 6 months after surgery. This receptor was identified in a boy under two years old with tuberous sclerosis and intractable seizures. The CDR3 bases are TGTGCCAGCAGCCCCGACCCTCAGGGGAGGTACTACAATGAGCAGTTCTTC. It codes for CASSPDPQGRYYNEQFF.